Sequencing of this T cell receptor beta chain was carried out in a study of blood T cell repertoires in COVID-19. Sequencing was performed with immunoSEQ multiplex PCR; in TCRdb, only in-frame clones are kept and a portion is missing. The sample carries roughly 180,000 clones, around 85% recorded once. This CDR3 comprises 14 residues. V was clipped by 3 bases and J by 0 bases, with 7 bases between them. Per germline, CDR1 SGHKS and CDR2 YYEKEE (reference sequence). The J gene is TRBJ1-3, the V gene TRBV5-5; no clear D gene. Sequenced material: peripheral blood. The receptor comes from a man in his 70s with active or convalescent COVID-19. CDR3 DNA: TGTGCCAGCAGCTCTCTTATCTCTGGAAACACCATATATTTT. Translating gives CASSSLISGNTIYF. The full variable domain, its missing parts supplied by reference TRBV5-5 and TRBJ1-3, is DAGVTQSPTHLIKTRGQQVTLRCSPISGHKSVSWYQQVLGQGPQFIFQYYEKEERGRGNFPDRFSARQFPNYSSELNVNALLLGDSALYLCASSSLISGNTIYFGEGSWLTVV.